The subject of this entry is one TCR beta chain. A second 7 to 11 cycle PCR used barcoded and J-beta primers. TCRdb fed the 5' RACE reads into MiXCR, producing one record per CDR3 protein. There are hundreds of thousands of distinct CDR3 sequences in the sample; approximately 49% occur only once, and roughly 12% lies in the top ten. V was clipped by 0 bases and J by 7 bases, with 21 bases between them. CDR1 GTSNPN and CDR2 SVGIG come from the germline V gene (reference sequence). The CDR3 has 17 residues. This sample was taken from a study of blood T cells in healthy people across ages. Sequencing input: blood. The J gene is TRBJ1-4, the V gene TRBV30, with D unresolved. The receptor was isolated from a man aged 25-40 years in good health. CDR3 sequence reads: CAWSVGGAGGGGEKLFF. The DNA for the CDR3 is TGTGCCTGGAGTGTAGGCGGCGCAGGAGGAGGAGGTGAAAAACTGTTTTTT.